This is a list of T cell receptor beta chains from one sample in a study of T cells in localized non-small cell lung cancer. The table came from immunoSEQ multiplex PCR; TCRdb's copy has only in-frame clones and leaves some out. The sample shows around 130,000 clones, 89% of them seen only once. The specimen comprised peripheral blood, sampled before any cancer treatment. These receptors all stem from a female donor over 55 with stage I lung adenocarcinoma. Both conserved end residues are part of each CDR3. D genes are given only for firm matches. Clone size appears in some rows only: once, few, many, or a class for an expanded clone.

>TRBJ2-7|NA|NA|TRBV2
TGTGCCGGTTCTGGAGGGGGGAGCCAGCCGTTTGAGCAGTACTTC
CAGSGGGSQPFEQYF
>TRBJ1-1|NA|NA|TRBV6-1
TGTGCCAGCAGTGAGACGAGCCGGGACCGGGTAGCTTTCTTT
CASSETSRDRVAFF
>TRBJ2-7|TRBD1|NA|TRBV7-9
TGTGCCAGCAGCGCCATGCAATTGACAGGGGGCCGGGAGCAGTACTTC
CASSAMQLTGGREQYF
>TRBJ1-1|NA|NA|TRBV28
TGTGCCAGCAGTTTAGCTGGCGGGGGGACTGAAGCTTTCTTT
CASSLAGGGTEAFF
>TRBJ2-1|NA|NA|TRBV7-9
TGTGCCAGCAGCTTACTCGGTGAGCAGTTCTTC
CASSLLGEQFF
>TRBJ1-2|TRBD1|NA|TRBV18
TGTGCCAGCTCACCACTCCCCACAGGGGACCTCTATGGCTACACCTTC
CASSPLPTGDLYGYTF
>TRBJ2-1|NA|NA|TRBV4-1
TGCGCCAGCAGCCGGGGGAGAGTATTGAATGAGCAGTTCTTC
CASSRGRVLNEQFF
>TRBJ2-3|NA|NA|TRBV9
TGTGCCAGCAGCTATGAAGCTGATACCATATCCACAGATACGCAGTATTTT
CASSYEADTISTDTQYF
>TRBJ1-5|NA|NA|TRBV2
TGTGCCAGCAGCCCAAGGGAGGGTTATCAGCCTCAGCATTTT
CASSPREGYQPQHF
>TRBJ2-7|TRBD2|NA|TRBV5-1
TGCGCCAGCAGCTTGGGCCTAGCGGGAGCCCAGCACGAGCAGTACTTC
CASSLGLAGAQHEQYF
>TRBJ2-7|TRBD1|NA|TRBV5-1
TGCGCCAGCAGCATCATGGGCGGGACAGGCTACTACGAGCAGTACTTC
CASSIMGGTGYYEQYF
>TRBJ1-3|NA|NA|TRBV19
TGTGCCAGTAGTCCGAGTCGAGATGGAAACACCATATATTTT
CASSPSRDGNTIYF
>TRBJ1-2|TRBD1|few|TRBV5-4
TGTGCCAGCAGCTTGAGGGGACAGACTGGCTACACCTTC
CASSLRGQTGYTF
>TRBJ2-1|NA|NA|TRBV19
TGTGCCAGTAGTACTAGACAGCGGAAGGATGAGCAGTTCTTC
CASSTRQRKDEQFF
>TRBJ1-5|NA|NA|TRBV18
TGTGCCAGCTCACCCGCCCAAATCGGCAATCAGCCCCAGCATTTT
CASSPAQIGNQPQHF
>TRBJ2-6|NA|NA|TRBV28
TGTGCCAGCAGTATGTTAGCCTCTGGGGCCAACGTCCTGACTTTC
CASSMLASGANVLTF
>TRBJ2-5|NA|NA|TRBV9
TGTGCCAGCAGCGTAGGGACAGCTCAAGAGACCCAGTACTTC
CASSVGTAQETQYF
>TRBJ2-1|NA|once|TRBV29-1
TGCAGCGTTGCGCAGGGTACGGGTTACAATGAGCAGTTCTTC
CSVAQGTGYNEQFF
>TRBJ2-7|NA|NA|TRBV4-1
TGCGCCAGCGAAACTAGGGTATCCTACGAGCAGTACTTC
CASETRVSYEQYF
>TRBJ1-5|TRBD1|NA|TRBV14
TGTGCCAGCAGCGCCACCCGGGACAGCACTTTGTCCTCGGGGCCCCAGCATTTT
CASSATRDSTLSSGPQHF
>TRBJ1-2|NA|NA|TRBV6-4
TGTGCCAGCAGAGGACCGAGGGGCTACACCTTC
CASRGPRGYTF
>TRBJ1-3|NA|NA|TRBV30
TGTGCCTGGTCCGGACTTCCAAAGGCTGGAAACACCATATATTTT
CAWSGLPKAGNTIYF